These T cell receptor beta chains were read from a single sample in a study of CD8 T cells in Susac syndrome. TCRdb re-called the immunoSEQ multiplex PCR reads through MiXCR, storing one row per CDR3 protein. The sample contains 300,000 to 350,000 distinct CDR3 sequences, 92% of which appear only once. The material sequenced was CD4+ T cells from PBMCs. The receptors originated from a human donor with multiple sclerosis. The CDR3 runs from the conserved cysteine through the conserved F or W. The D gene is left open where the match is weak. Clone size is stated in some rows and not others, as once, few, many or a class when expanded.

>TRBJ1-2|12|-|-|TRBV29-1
TGCAGCGCAAGGCGGCCAGGCTATGGCTACACCTTC
CSARRPGYGYTF
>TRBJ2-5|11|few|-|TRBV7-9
TGTGCCAGCAGTCAAAAAGAGACCCAGTACTTC
CASSQKETQYF
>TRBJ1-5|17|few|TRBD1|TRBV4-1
TGCGCCAGCAGCCAAGTCCCCCCCAGGGGGCTAGTTCAGCCCCAGCATTTT
CASSQVPPRGLVQPQHF
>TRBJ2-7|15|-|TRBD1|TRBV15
TGTGCCACCAGCAGAGTAGTGGGGACAGGAGCCGAGCAGTACTTC
CATSRVVGTGAEQYF
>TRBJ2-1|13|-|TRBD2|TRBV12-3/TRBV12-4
TGTGCCAGCAGCATCGGGGGAGCGGGAAAGCAGTTCTTC
CASSIGGAGKQFF
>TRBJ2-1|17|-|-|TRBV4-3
TGCGCCAGCAGCCCGTCGACTCCTCCCCGAGCCTACAATGAGCAGTTCTTC
CASSPSTPPRAYNEQFF
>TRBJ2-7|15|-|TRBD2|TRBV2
TGTGCCAGCAGTCTTTTGGGACTAGCGGCCTACGAGCAGTACTTC
CASSLLGLAAYEQYF
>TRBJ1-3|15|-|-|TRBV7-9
TGTGCCAGCAGCTGGAGTTCCGGGGCCGGAAACACCATATATTTT
CASSWSSGAGNTIYF
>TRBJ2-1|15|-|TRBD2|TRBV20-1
TGCAGTGCTAGATCGAGGCTAGCGGGAGAGGGTGAGCAGTTCTTC
CSARSRLAGEGEQFF
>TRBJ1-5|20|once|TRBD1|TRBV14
TGTGCCAGCAGCCCGATAAGGACAGGGAGTGCACTGTGTAGCAATCAGCCCCAGCATTTT
CASSPIRTGSALCSNQPQHF
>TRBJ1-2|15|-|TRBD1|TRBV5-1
TGCGCCAGCAGCAGTTGGACAGGGATTAACTATGGCTACACCTTC
CASSSWTGINYGYTF
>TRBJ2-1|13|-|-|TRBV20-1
TGCAGTGCTAGTCGGCAGGCCTACACTGAGCAGTTCTTC
CSASRQAYTEQFF
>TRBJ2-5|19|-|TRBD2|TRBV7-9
TGTGCCAGCAGCTTGTATCGGGGGGGCTTCGGTTCGCTTCTGGAGACCCAGTACTTC
CASSLYRGGFGSLLETQYF
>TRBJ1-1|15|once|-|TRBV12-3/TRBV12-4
TGTGCCAGCAGCCAACATCTGGCAGGGGCCCAAGAAGCTTTCTTT
CASSQHLAGAQEAFF
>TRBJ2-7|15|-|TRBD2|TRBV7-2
TGTGCCAGCAGCTTAGGGCGGGGGTCAACCTACGAGCAGTACTTC
CASSLGRGSTYEQYF
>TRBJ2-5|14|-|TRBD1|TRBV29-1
TGCAGCGTCCCGAACAGGGGCGGACAAGAGACCCAGTACTTC
CSVPNRGGQETQYF
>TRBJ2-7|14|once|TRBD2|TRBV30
TGTGCCTGGAACCGTTTGCGGGGGGACTACGAGCAGTACTTC
CAWNRLRGDYEQYF
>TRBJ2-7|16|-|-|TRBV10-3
TGTGCCATCAGTGAGTCGGGGCAGTTAGGGTCCTACGAGCAGTACTTC
CAISESGQLGSYEQYF
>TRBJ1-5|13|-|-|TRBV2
TGTGCCAGCAGTGTGGGGCCCCATCAGCCCCAGCATTTT
CASSVGPHQPQHF
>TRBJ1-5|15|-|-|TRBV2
TGTGCCAGCAGCCAACAGGGAGCTAGCAATCAGCCCCAGCATTTT
CASSQQGASNQPQHF
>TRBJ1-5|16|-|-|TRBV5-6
TGTGCCAGCAGCGGGGGGGCCGGGGTGACCAATCAGCCCCAGCATTTT
CASSGGAGVTNQPQHF
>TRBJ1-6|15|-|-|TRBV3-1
TGTGCCAGCAGCTCGGGATCTAGGGATAATTCACCCCTCCACTTT
CASSSGSRDNSPLHF
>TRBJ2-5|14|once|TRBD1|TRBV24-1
TGTGCCACCAGTGACGAGGGACAGCAAGAGACCCAGTACTTC
CATSDEGQQETQYF
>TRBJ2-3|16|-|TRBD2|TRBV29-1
TGCAGCGTTTGGGGGAGCGGGAGGCCTAGCACAGATACGCAGTATTTT
CSVWGSGRPSTDTQYF
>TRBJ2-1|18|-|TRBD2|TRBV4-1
TGCGCCAGCAGCCAGGGCGGGAGTGTCAGGATCTCCTACAATGAGCAGTTCTTC
CASSQGGSVRISYNEQFF
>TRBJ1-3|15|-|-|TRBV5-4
TGTGCCAGCACCTCCCGGGGGGAGACTGGAAACACCATATATTTT
CASTSRGETGNTIYF
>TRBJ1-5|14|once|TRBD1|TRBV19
TGTGCCAGTAGAAGTTGGACAGGCCGAATTTTCCAACATTTT
CASRSWTGRIFQHF
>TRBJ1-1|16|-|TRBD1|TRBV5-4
TGTGCCAGCAGCGGGGGGGGGACAGGGGGCGTCGCTGAAGCTTTCTTT
CASSGGGTGGVAEAFF
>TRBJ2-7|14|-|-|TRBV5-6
TGTGCCAGCAGCTTGGAGTTGAACTCCTACGAGCAGTACTTC
CASSLELNSYEQYF
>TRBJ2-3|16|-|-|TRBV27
TGTGCCAGCAGTTCTCTCGGCAGTCGGGTCACAGATACGCAGTATTTT
CASSSLGSRVTDTQYF
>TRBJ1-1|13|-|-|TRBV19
TGTGCCAGTAGTATAGACGCCTACACTGAAGCTTTCTTT
CASSIDAYTEAFF
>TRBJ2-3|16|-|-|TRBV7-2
TGTGCCAGCGACTCAACTGGGAGGACCTTCACAGATACGCAGTATTTT
CASDSTGRTFTDTQYF
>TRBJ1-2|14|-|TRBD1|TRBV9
TGTGCCAGCAGTCCGGGACAGGGGGACTATGGCTACACCTTC
CASSPGQGDYGYTF
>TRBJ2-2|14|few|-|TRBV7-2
TGTGCCAGCAGCCTTAGACTCGTCACCGGGGAGCTGTTTTTT
CASSLRLVTGELFF
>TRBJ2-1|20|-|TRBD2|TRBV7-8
TGTGCCAGCAGCTTAGGGCGACTCAGACTAGCGGGGGGCCTTTACAATGAGCAGTTCTTC
CASSLGRLRLAGGLYNEQFF
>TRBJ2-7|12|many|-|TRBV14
TGTGCCAGCAGCCAACAGGGGTACGAGCAGTACTTC
CASSQQGYEQYF
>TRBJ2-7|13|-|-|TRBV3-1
TGTGCCAGCAGCCAACGCGGGGCGGGTGAGCAGTACTTC
CASSQRGAGEQYF
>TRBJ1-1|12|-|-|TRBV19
TGTGCCAGTAGTAGGGGGGCGGCTGAAGCTTTCTTT
CASSRGAAEAFF
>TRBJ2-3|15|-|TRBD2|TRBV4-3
TGCGCCAGCAGCCTGCGTAGCGGGAGTTCAGATACGCAGTATTTT
CASSLRSGSSDTQYF
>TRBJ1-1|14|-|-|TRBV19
TGTGCCAGTAGTATAGACTACTTGAACACTGAAGCTTTCTTT
CASSIDYLNTEAFF
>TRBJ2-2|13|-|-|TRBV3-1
TGTGCCAGCAGCTCAGGGGCCAGCGGGGAGCTGTTTTTT
CASSSGASGELFF
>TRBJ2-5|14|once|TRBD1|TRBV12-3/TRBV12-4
TGTGCCAGCAGTATAGGGACAGGGGAAGAGACCCAGTACTTC
CASSIGTGEETQYF
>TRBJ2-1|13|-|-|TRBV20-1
TGCAGTGCCCGCACTTATTACTACAATGAGCAGTTCTTC
CSARTYYYNEQFF
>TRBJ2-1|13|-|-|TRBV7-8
TGTGGGGCAAAGCGAGGCCCGGGCAATGAGCAGTTCTTC
CGAKRGPGNEQFF
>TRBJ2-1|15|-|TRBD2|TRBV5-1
TGCGCCAGCAATCCCCGGGGGGGCGGGAGCAATGAGCAGTTCTTC
CASNPRGGGSNEQFF
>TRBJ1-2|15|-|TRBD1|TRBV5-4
TGCGCCAGCAGCTTGTCACAGGGGGACGCGTATGGCTACACCTTC
CASSLSQGDAYGYTF
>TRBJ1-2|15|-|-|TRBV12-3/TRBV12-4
TGTGCCAGCAGTCTAAATCAAGGGGGGGGCTATGGCTACACCTTC
CASSLNQGGGYGYTF
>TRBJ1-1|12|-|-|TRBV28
TGTGCCAGCAGCTCCGGGACGGAGAAAGCTTTCTTT
CASSSGTEKAFF
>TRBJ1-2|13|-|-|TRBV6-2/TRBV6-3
TGTGCCAGCAGTTCCTCCAGGCCCTATGGCTACACCTTC
CASSSSRPYGYTF
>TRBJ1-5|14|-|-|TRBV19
TGTGCCAGTAGCCCACAGGGCTACAATCAGCCCCAGCATTTT
CASSPQGYNQPQHF
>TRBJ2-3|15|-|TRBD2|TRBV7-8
TGTGCCAGCCGACCCGCGGGCGGGGGAACAGATACGCAGTATTTT
CASRPAGGGTDTQYF
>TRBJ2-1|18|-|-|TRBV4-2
TGTGCCAGCAGCCAAGGGCTAGCGCTCACCGCCAATGACAATGAGCAGTTCTTC
CASSQGLALTANDNEQFF
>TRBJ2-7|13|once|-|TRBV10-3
TGTGCCATCAGTTACTACGGACCGGGCGAGCAGTACTTC
CAISYYGPGEQYF
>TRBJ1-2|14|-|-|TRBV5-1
TGCGCCAGCAGCGAGCGGGGGGGTAACTATGGCTACACCTTC
CASSERGGNYGYTF
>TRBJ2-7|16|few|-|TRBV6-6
TGTGCCAGCAGTTACCCGGCTTTAGGAGAAGGCTACGAGCAGTACTTC
CASSYPALGEGYEQYF
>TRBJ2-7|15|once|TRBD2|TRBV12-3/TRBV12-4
TGTGCCAGCAGTACTAGCGGGAGAGCTTCCTACGAGCAGTACTTC
CASSTSGRASYEQYF
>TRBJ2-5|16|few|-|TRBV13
TGTGCCAGCAGACCGTCTTTAGACACCTCTCGGGAGACCCAGTACTTC
CASRPSLDTSRETQYF
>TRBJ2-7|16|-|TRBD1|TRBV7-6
TGTGCCAGCAGCACGACCCGGGACAGAGGGCCCTACGAGCAGTACTTC
CASSTTRDRGPYEQYF
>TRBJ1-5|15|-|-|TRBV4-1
TGCGCCAGCAGCCAAGATGGGTCCAACCCAAGGCCCCAGCATTTT
CASSQDGSNPRPQHF